This TCR beta chain is from a study of CD8+CD57+ T cells in acquired aplastic anemia. Genomic DNA templated the TCR beta VDJ and CDR3 profiling. Via MiXCR, TCRdb re-called the reads, giving one row per CDR3 protein. The sample holds around 190,000 distinct CDR3 sequences; 60% to 65% are singletons and the top ten take about 29%. This TCR was recovered from a human donor in good health. Sequencing was performed on sorted CD4+, CD8+, or CD8+CD57+ T cells (not recorded which) from PBMCs.

CDR3: CAGGPGLAGERSYNEQFF. As DNA, the CDR3 is TGTGCCGGGGGCCCGGGACTAGCGGGAGAACGATCCTACAATGAGCAGTTCTTC. V gene TRBV5-4 combines with J gene TRBJ2-1; 14 bases agree with TRBD2. J gave up 1 base and V 10 bases, and 13 bases lay outside the gene matches. This CDR3 spans 18 amino acids. The germline V gene encodes CDR1 SGHNT and CDR2 YYREEE (reference sequence). The complete variable domain, with remaining parts taken from reference TRBV5-4 and TRBJ2-1, reads ETGVTQSPTHLIKTRGQQVTLRCSSQSGHNTVSWYQQALGQGPQFIFQYYREEENGRGNFPPRFSGLQFPNYSSELNVNALELDDSALYLCAGGPGLAGERSYNEQFFGPGTRLTVL.